This record covers a single T cell receptor beta chain. Its antigen specificity is not known. No base qualities exist here, and no much larger clone lies one base off it. Separate from the approximately 700-subject first cohort, the validation cohort of 90 to 150 subjects was the group to which the donors belonged. V loses 3 bases, J loses 1 base, and the germline ends lie 12 bases apart. CDR1 SGHRS and CDR2 YFSETQ are derived from the germline V gene. The CDR3 goes from the cysteine to the phenylalanine over 15 residues. The entry retains the CDR3 DNA only, 45 bases that are in frame from base 1. This sample is part of a study of cytomegalovirus exposure and HLA in healthy donors (dated by TCRdb to about 2017). Describing the broader study: According to a later analysis, one platform produced both the 100 to 150 validation repertoires and the roughly 640 repertoires of the first cohort. The aim of the study was to test whether cataloging public T cell receptors could identify signatures of past pathogen exposure. Along with the roughly 670-subject first cohort, a separate validation cohort of over a hundred different subjects was used. To predict cytomegalovirus infection status, the study combined high-throughput TCR immunosequencing, statistical association of individual TCRs with disease status, and machine learning.

The full study reports these points: Cytomegalovirus status was reported to be diagnosed by the classifier with high specificity and sensitivity in both the original and validation cohorts. In vitro tests confirmed that a few of the cytomegalovirus-associated TCR beta chains recognize cytomegalovirus antigens. The authors suggested that the approach could potentially be generalized to other disease states and immunological phenotypes. A later analysis had no HLA typing for the validation cohort, so co-occurrence there was scored across all 120 or so repertoires. Across donors, most TCR sequences were observed very rarely, whereas some public TCRs were present in many individuals. Of the cluster scores, around 95% were above 0 in a later analysis, which found that TCRs clustered in the first cohort also tended to co-occur in the approximately 130 validation repertoires. In the study, approximately 150 TCR beta chains were listed as associated with cytomegalovirus.

The library was obtained by the immunoSEQ multiplex PCR assay. As for how the authors treated the data: A statistical classification framework was developed to diagnose cytomegalovirus status using the catalog of TCR beta chain sequences. The immuneACCESS repertoire file appears here via TCRdb, limited to in-frame rearrangements. These files lack a portion of the clones; in checked studies, under half of the deficit traces to unresolved V genes, and the cause of the others is not known. That table gives V, J and clone size, and the DNA gave D and trimming. The sample table records about 200,000 clones; roughly three quarters of these occur just once. The ten largest clones represent roughly 1.2% of the sample.

The source is a woman aged 25 to 39 in good health and CMV-seronegative. The sequence joins TRBV5-1 to TRBJ2-3; TRBD1 could be the D gene, as 6 bases match. The specimen was PBMCs. Read as DNA, the sequence is TGCGCCAGCAGCTCATCAGGGGACCGCACAGATACGCAGTATTTT. The encoded protein is CASSSSGDRTDTQYF.